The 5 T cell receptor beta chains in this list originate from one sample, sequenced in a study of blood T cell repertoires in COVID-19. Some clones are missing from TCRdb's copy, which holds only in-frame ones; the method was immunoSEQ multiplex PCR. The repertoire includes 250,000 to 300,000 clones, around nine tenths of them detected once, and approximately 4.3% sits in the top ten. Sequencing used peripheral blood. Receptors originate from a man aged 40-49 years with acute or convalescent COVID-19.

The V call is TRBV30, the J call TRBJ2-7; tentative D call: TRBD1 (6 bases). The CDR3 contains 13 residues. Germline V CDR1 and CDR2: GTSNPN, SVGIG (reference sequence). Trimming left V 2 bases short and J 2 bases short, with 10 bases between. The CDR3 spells CAWSRDTPYEQYF. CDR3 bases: TGTGCCTGGAGTAGGGACACCCCCTACGAGCAGTACTTC. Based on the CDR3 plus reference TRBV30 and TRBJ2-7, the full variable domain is SQTIHQWPATLVQPVGSPLSLECTVEGTSNPNLYWYRQAAGRGLQLLFYSVGIGQISSEVPQNLSASRPQDRQFILSSKKLLLSDSGFYLCAWSRDTPYEQYFGPGTRLTVT.

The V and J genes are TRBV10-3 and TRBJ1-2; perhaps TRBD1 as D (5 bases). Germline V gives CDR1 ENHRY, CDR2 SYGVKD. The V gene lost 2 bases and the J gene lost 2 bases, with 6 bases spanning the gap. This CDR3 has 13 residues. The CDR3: CAISEDRNYGYTF. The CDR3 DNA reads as TGTGCCATCAGTGAGGACAGAAACTATGGCTACACCTTC.

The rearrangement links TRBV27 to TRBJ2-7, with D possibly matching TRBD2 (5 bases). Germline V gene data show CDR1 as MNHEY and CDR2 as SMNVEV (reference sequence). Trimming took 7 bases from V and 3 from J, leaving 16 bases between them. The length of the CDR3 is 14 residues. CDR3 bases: TGTGCCAGCACCCTAAGACCCGAGGGCTACGAGCAGTACTTC. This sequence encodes CASTLRPEGYEQYF.

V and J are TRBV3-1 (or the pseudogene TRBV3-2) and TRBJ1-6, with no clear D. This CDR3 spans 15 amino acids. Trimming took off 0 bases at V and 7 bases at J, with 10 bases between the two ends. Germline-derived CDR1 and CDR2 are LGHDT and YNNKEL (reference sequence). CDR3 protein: CASSQDRVRNSPLHF. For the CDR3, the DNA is TGTGCCAGCAGCCAAGATCGGGTCCGCAATTCACCCCTCCACTTT.

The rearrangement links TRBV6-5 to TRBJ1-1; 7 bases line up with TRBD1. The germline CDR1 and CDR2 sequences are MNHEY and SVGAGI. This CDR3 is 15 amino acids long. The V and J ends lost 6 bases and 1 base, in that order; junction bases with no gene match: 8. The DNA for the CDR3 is TGTGCCAGCAGCTTCTCCGGGACAGAGAACACTGAAGCTTTCTTT. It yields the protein CASSFSGTENTEAFF.